This TCR beta chain was documented in a study of blood T cell repertoires in COVID-19. Study-level background: Spain, Italy and the United States supplied samples that represented acute and convalescent COVID-19. Sample material is recorded as cDNA or gDNA derived from T cells, B-cell-depleted T cells, or PBMCs.

Per the study methods: The assay estimated nucleated cells by amplifying reference gene primers. Repertoires were generated with immunoSEQ multiplex PCR, while TCRdb's copy carries only in-frame clones and drops some. V and J calls and clone size follow that table, whereas D and trimming were derived from the DNA. In the table there are around 170,000 clones, about 91% of which are singletons. Sequencing was done on a sample of peripheral blood. The TCR sequence derives from a woman under 40 with acute or convalescent COVID-19.

In DNA form, the CDR3 reads TGTGCCAGCAGCAAAGGACTACCCGGGGAGCTGTTTTTT. It is translated as CASSKGLPGELFF. V and J are TRBV6-2 or TRBV6-3 and TRBJ2-2; the D gene is possibly TRBD2 (6 bases). The germline gives CDR1 MNHEY, CDR2 SVGEGT. CDR3 length: 13 residues. The V gene lost 6 bases and the J gene lost 6 bases, with 11 bases spanning the gap.